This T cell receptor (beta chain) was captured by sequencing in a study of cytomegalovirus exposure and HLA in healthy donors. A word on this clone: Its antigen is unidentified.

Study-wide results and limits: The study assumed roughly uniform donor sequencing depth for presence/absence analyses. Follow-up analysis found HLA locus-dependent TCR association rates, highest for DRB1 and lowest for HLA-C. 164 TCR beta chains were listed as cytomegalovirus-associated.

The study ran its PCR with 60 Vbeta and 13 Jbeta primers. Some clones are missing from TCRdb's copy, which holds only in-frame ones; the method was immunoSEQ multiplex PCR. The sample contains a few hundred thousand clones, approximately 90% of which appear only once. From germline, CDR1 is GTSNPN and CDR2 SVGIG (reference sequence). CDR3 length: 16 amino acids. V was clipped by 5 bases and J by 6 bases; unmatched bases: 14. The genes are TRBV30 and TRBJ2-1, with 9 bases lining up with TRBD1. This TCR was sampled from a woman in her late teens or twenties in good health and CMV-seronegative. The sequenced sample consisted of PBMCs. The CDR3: CAWESPGTGLLNEQFF. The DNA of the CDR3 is TGTGCCTGGGAAAGCCCCGGGACAGGGTTACTCAATGAGCAGTTCTTC.